The T cell receptor beta chain described here comes from a study of OX40 agonist ivuxolimab in advanced cancers. The CDR3 has 18 residues. The V end was cut by 1 base, the J end by 7 bases, with 25 bases between. Germline loops: CDR1 LGHNA, CDR2 YSLEER. TCRdb's table, derived via immunoSEQ multiplex PCR, lists solely in-frame clones and lacks some. The sample lists 90,000 to 150,000 clones, 75% to 90% occurring once. The V call is TRBV4-3, the J call TRBJ1-2; maybe TRBD1 (6 bases). This TCR was recovered from an adult with an advanced solid tumor such as melanoma, head and neck, liver or kidney cancer. The sequences come from CD4+ or CD8+ T cells sorted from blood, collected in a trial of the OX40 agonist ivuxolimab. In DNA form, the CDR3 reads TGCGCCAGCAGCCAAGGGACCTGGACAGAAAGGAAGGTCGGTGGCTACACCTTC. Translated, it gives CASSQGTWTERKVGGYTF.